This TCR beta chain is drawn from a study of blood T cell repertoires in COVID-19 (dated by TCRdb to the early 2020s). Regarding the study in general: Samples covering the acute and convalescent phases of COVID-19 were provided by collaborators in the United States, Italy and Spain. The prospective study material was composed of cDNA or gDNA derived from T cells, B-cell-depleted T cells, or PBMCs. The dataset comprised deeply sampled blood TCRbeta repertoires from subjects exposed to, actively infected with, or recovered from COVID-19. The repertoires were made available in a free public database intended to serve as a resource for research on the immune response to SARS-CoV-2. The samples were drawn from the first 160 participants of the ongoing ImmuneRACE study and from some 1,300 subjects provided by 6 global collaborators. Sample metadata almost always included a de-identified subject ID, COVID-19 status, age in years and sex. Where HLA class I and class II types were available, the types were taken from metadata supplied by the sample provider, not from assay-based typing. Results and caveats for the whole study, not just this receptor: Clinical and demographic metadata were provided uncurated, with the amount varying by source and participant.

CDR1 is given as LNHNV and CDR2 as YYDKDF, both from the germline V gene (reference sequence). V is pared back by 0 bases and J by 9 bases, with 15 bases lying between the germline termini. Taken from cysteine to phenylalanine, the CDR3 has 15 residues. Of the read, only the CDR3 DNA is kept; its 45 bases are in frame from base 1. Points on this clone: The clone's antigen remains unknown. No base quality information exists; no much larger clone differs at one position.

TCRbeta CDR3 regions were amplified from genomic DNA using the immunoSEQ Assay, a bias-controlled multiplex PCR. As for the original processing: Within the assay, amplification of reference gene primers was used to estimate how many nucleated cells each sample contained. To quantify the absolute abundance of each unique TCRbeta CDR3 rearrangement, sequence reads were collapsed and filtered. For each sample, productive Simpson clonality was calculated as the square root of Simpson's diversity index across productive rearrangements. Imported from immuneACCESS, the table was reduced by TCRdb to in-frame sequences with V and J called. These copies leave out some clones; in studies compared against another copy, an unresolved V gene accounts for under half, and the cause of the remainder is not known. V and J calls and clone size are those listed in that table; D and trimming were worked out from the DNA. The sample profile shows about 88,000 clones; 90% of them were found once. The ten largest clones take up about 1.8% of the sample.

The collaborating institutions used their own protocols to collect whole blood in K2EDTA tubes. For TCRbeta analysis, collaborators shipped samples as frozen whole blood, isolated PBMCs, or DNA extracted from either of those sample types. The sequence links TRBV15 to TRBJ1-5; possibly the D gene is TRBD1, per 6 matching bases. Source material: peripheral blood. The TCR was taken from a man aged 55 to 70 with acute or convalescent COVID-19. The nucleotides are TGTGCCACCAGCAGAGAGAACAGGGCCCCGCCGCCCCAGCATTTT. Its protein is CATSRENRAPPPQHF.